This is a list of T cell receptor beta chains from one sample in a study of T cells in Graves' hyperthyroidism and ophthalmopathy. TCRdb analysed the multiplex PCR reads with MiXCR anew, one entry per CDR3 protein. This sample carries some 350,000 distinct CDR3 sequences, 15% to 18% of them seen once, and the ten largest clones take 28%. Sequencing input: blood. The receptor set was obtained from a woman aged 18 to 35 with Graves' hyperthyroidism that later progressed to Graves' ophthalmopathy. CDR3s include the opening cysteine and the closing phenylalanine or tryptophan. The D gene is left open where the match is weak. Some rows have no size entry. The others give once, few or many, or a class for an expanded clone.

CASSSGTSGSREQYF	TGTGCCAGCAGCTCCGGGACTAGCGGGAGTCGCGAGCAGTACTTC	TRBV27	NA	TRBJ2-7	TRBD2
CASSLGGRRANEQFF	TGTGCCAGCAGCTTAGGGGGGCGCAGGGCGAATGAGCAGTTCTTC	TRBV7-2	NA	TRBJ2-1	NA
CASKWGRAGAKNIQYF	TGTGCCAGCAAGTGGGGCAGGGCGGGCGCCAAAAACATTCAGTACTTC	TRBV11-3	many	TRBJ2-4	NA
CVSSPGLEMGHEQFF	TGTGTCAGCAGCCCTGGACTGGAAATGGGGCATGAGCAGTTCTTC	TRBV9	NA	TRBJ2-1	NA
CASSEDDSLTDTQYF	TGTGCCAGCAGTGAAGATGACAGTTTAACAGATACGCAGTATTTT	TRBV2	NA	TRBJ2-3	NA
CASSTLGRDSNQPQHF	TGTGCCAGCAGCACCCTGGGACGGGATTCCAATCAGCCCCAGCATTTT	TRBV7-2	many	TRBJ1-5	NA
CASSPRDRGETQYF	TGTGCCAGCTCACCCCGGGACAGGGGAGAGACCCAGTACTTC	TRBV18	many	TRBJ2-5	TRBD1
CASSQAPLGAGGKETQYF	TGTGCCAGCAGCCAAGCCCCGTTGGGGGCGGGAGGGAAGGAGACCCAGTACTTC	TRBV3-1	many	TRBJ2-5	TRBD2
CASSPPAGIGRNYERYF	TGTGCCAGCTCACCACCGGCGGGAATAGGGCGTAACTACGAGCGGTACTTC	TRBV18	NA	TRBJ2-7	NA
CASSFNLGAQKNTEAFF	TGTGCCAGCAGTTTCAATTTAGGGGCGCAAAAGAACACTGAAGCTTTCTTT	TRBV11-2	many	TRBJ1-1	NA
CASTKGAGGLNYGYTF	TGTGCCAGCACCAAGGGGGCAGGGGGGCTGAACTATGGCTACACCTTC	TRBV2	many	TRBJ1-2	TRBD1
CASSQDRGSGQPQHF	TGTGCCAGCAGCCAAGATCGGGGGAGCGGACAGCCCCAGCATTTT	TRBV4-2	NA	TRBJ1-5	NA
CASSRPVRRDRGNGYTF	TGTGCCAGCAGCCGACCCGTTCGCCGGGACAGGGGAAATGGCTACACCTTC	TRBV6-2/TRBV6-3	NA	TRBJ1-2	TRBD1
CATSHRGRGTEAFF	TGTGCCACCTCGCACAGGGGGCGAGGAACTGAAGCTTTCTTT	TRBV27	few	TRBJ1-1	TRBD1
CASSLLPGQGDQPQHF	TGTGCCAGCAGTTTACTGCCGGGACAGGGAGATCAGCCCCAGCATTTT	TRBV12-3/TRBV12-4	many	TRBJ1-5	TRBD1
CSPYPGTNSYEQYF	TGCAGCCCTTACCCCGGGACTAACTCCTACGAGCAGTACTTC	TRBV20-1	NA	TRBJ2-7	TRBD2
CATSRIAGDDTQYF	TGTGCCACCAGCAGGATAGCGGGAGATGATACGCAGTATTTT	TRBV15	NA	TRBJ2-3	TRBD2
CASSLPRTTTYSTDTQYF	TGTGCCAGCAGTTTACCCCGGACTACAACTTACAGCACAGATACGCAGTATTTT	TRBV12-3/TRBV12-4	many	TRBJ2-3	NA
CASSYWTGGYNEQFF	TGTGCCAGCAGTTACTGGACAGGGGGGTACAATGAGCAGTTCTTC	TRBV6-6	many	TRBJ2-1	TRBD1
CASSGAGENTGELFF	TGTGCCAGCAGTGGAGCGGGGGAAAACACCGGGGAGCTGTTTTTT	TRBV6-1	many	TRBJ2-2	TRBD2
CASSLVGGRGELFF	TGTGCCAGCAGCTTAGTCGGGGGACGAGGGGAGCTGTTTTTT	TRBV7-9	NA	TRBJ2-2	NA
CASSSTPVSSYEQYF	TGTGCCAGCAGTTCGACGCCCGTAAGCTCCTACGAGCAGTACTTC	TRBV27	NA	TRBJ2-7	NA
CASSSRTSGKSYNEQFF	TGTGCCAGCAGCTCCCGGACTAGCGGGAAATCCTACAATGAGCAGTTCTTC	TRBV7-2	many	TRBJ2-1	TRBD2
CASSSGTVLNTEAFF	TGCGCCAGCAGCTCAGGGACAGTACTGAACACTGAAGCTTTCTTT	TRBV5-1	few	TRBJ1-1	TRBD1
CASSLRVQGLGAGELFF	TGTGCCAGCAGTTTACGTGTACAGGGTTTGGGTGCCGGGGAGCTGTTTTTT	TRBV28	NA	TRBJ2-2	NA
CASSSRDSLLETQYF	TGTGCCAGCAGCTCCAGGGACAGCCTTCTTGAGACCCAGTACTTC	TRBV7-9	NA	TRBJ2-5	TRBD1
CANNLQGSSYEQYF	TGTGCCAACAACCTACAGGGCTCCTCCTACGAGCAGTACTTC	TRBV28	NA	TRBJ2-7	NA
CATGTGYTGELFF	TGTGCCACCGGGACAGGGTACACCGGGGAGCTGTTTTTT	TRBV25-1	NA	TRBJ2-2	TRBD1
CASSPVYLSGTGELFF	TGTGCCAGCAGTCCCGTATACTTGAGCGGCACCGGGGAGCTGTTTTTT	TRBV28	many	TRBJ2-2	NA
CSARNPPGETQYF	TGCAGTGCTAGAAACCCCCCGGGCGAGACCCAGTACTTC	TRBV20-1	few	TRBJ2-5	NA
CASSLSLTSRTSSTGELFF	TGCGCCAGCAGCCTATCACTTACCTCCCGGACTAGCTCCACCGGGGAGCTGTTTTTT	TRBV5-1	few	TRBJ2-2	TRBD2
CATSDLKGQGFRETQYF	TGTGCCACCAGTGATTTGAAGGGACAGGGGTTTAGAGAGACCCAGTACTTC	TRBV24-1	few	TRBJ2-5	TRBD1
CASSFWLVAYNEQFF	TGTGCCAGCAGTTTCTGGCTAGTTGCTTACAATGAGCAGTTCTTC	TRBV12-3/TRBV12-4	NA	TRBJ2-1	NA
CASSSRPTGGPDEQFF	TGTGCCAGCAGCTCCCGCCCGACGGGAGGGCCCGATGAGCAGTTCTTC	TRBV7-2	many	TRBJ2-1	TRBD2
CASSQATSNTDTQYF	TGTGCCAGCAGCCAGGCGACTAGCAACACAGATACGCAGTATTTT	TRBV5-1	NA	TRBJ2-3	TRBD2
CATRGSPQQPQHF	TGTGCCACCCGAGGATCCCCACAGCAGCCCCAGCATTTT	TRBV24-1	few	TRBJ1-5	NA
CASRVRGNSPLHF	TGTGCCAGCAGAGTCCGGGGCAATTCACCCCTCCACTTT	TRBV28	many	TRBJ1-6	NA
CASSPPLAGGNQPQHF	TGTGCCAGCTCACCACCGCTCGCAGGGGGGAATCAGCCCCAGCATTTT	TRBV18	many	TRBJ1-5	TRBD1
CAWEQGPGNTIYF	TGTGCCTGGGAACAGGGCCCTGGAAACACCATATATTTT	TRBV30	NA	TRBJ1-3	NA
CASREGGVSYEQYF	TGTGCCAGCAGAGAGGGGGGGGTCTCCTACGAGCAGTACTTC	TRBV2	many	TRBJ2-7	NA
CASSSDRVFYEQYF	TGTGCCAGCAGCTCCGACAGGGTTTTCTACGAGCAGTACTTC	TRBV7-2	many	TRBJ2-7	TRBD1
CASSISGSISEQYF	TGTGCCAGTAGTATTAGCGGGAGTATTTCCGAGCAGTACTTC	TRBV19	few	TRBJ2-7	TRBD2
CASSLESRWGGSYNEQFF	TGTGCCAGCAGCTTAGAAAGCAGATGGGGGGGCTCCTACAATGAGCAGTTCTTC	TRBV7-2	many	TRBJ2-1	TRBD2
CASSGTGALYNEQFF	TGTGCCAGCAGCGGGACCGGGGCCCTGTACAATGAGCAGTTCTTC	TRBV9	NA	TRBJ2-1	NA
CASSQEGAKLTDTQYF	TGTGCCAGCAGCCAGGAGGGGGCCAAGCTCACAGATACGCAGTATTTT	TRBV4-2	NA	TRBJ2-3	NA
CASSFDRWSGNTGELFF	TGTGCCAGCAGCTTCGATCGATGGAGCGGTAACACCGGGGAGCTGTTTTTT	TRBV11-2	many	TRBJ2-2	NA
CASSQQVYGTDTQYF	TGCGCCAGCAGCCAACAGGTCTATGGCACAGATACGCAGTATTTT	TRBV4-3	few	TRBJ2-3	NA
CASSFRSETDTQYF	TGTGCCAGCAGTTTCCGTTCGGAAACAGATACGCAGTATTTT	TRBV28	many	TRBJ2-3	NA